These T cell receptor beta chains were read from a single sample in a study of T cells after yellow fever vaccination. TCRdb ran MiXCR on the 5' RACE reads and lists one entry per CDR3 protein. The sample has 340,000 or so distinct CDR3 sequences; around 12% are singletons. Sample: CD4+ T cells sorted from PBMCs, taken 15 days after the yellow fever booster vaccination. Receptor source: a man between 18 and 29 years old who received the YFV17D yellow fever vaccine. CDR3s include the opening cysteine and the closing phenylalanine or tryptophan. A D gene is named only where the DNA matches it firmly. For some rows the clone size is stated as once, few or many, or as a class when expanded; others skip it.

j_call v_call d_call clone_size cdr3_nt cdr3_aa
TRBJ1-2 TRBV7-9 - many TGTGCCAGCAGCTTAAGAACAGCTGGCTACACCTTC CASSLRTAGYTF
TRBJ1-2 TRBV5-1 - - TGCGCCAGCAGCTTCCTGGACGGAAACTATGGCTACACCTTC CASSFLDGNYGYTF
TRBJ2-5 TRBV12-3/TRBV12-4 TRBD2 many TGTGCCAGCACCCTTGGGGCGGGGGAGGGGACCCAGTACTTC CASTLGAGEGTQYF
TRBJ1-3 TRBV27 TRBD1 few TGTGCCAGCAGTTCGACAGGGTACGGAAACACCATATATTTT CASSSTGYGNTIYF
TRBJ1-2 TRBV6-5 TRBD1 - TGTGCCAGCAGTACCGGGACAGGTTCCTGGGGCTATGGCTACACCTTC CASSTGTGSWGYGYTF
TRBJ2-7 TRBV10-3 - - TGTGCCATCAGTGAGTCTGTAGGGCAGGTCTCCTACGAGCAGTACTTC CAISESVGQVSYEQYF
TRBJ2-2 TRBV6-6 TRBD1 few TGTGCCAGCAGTTACCCCGGACAGGGTAACACCGGGGAGCTGTTTTTT CASSYPGQGNTGELFF
TRBJ1-2 TRBV27 - few TGTGCCAGCAGTTACGGGGGCTTCTATGGCTACACCTTC CASSYGGFYGYTF
TRBJ1-5 TRBV10-1 - few TGCGCCAGCAGTGGCCCGACCCGAGGGGGCAATCAGCCCCAGCATTTT CASSGPTRGGNQPQHF
TRBJ1-2 TRBV6-5 - few TGTGCCAGCAGTTACAGTAGGTCCTATTATGGCTACACCTTC CASSYSRSYYGYTF
TRBJ2-5 TRBV7-2 TRBD2 - TGTGCCAGCAGCCAAAATAGCGGGAAAGAGACCCAGTACTTC CASSQNSGKETQYF
TRBJ1-2 TRBV9 TRBD1 few TGTGCCAGCAGCGTAGAAGGGTTTTGGGGACAGAGCTATGGCTACACCTTC CASSVEGFWGQSYGYTF
TRBJ1-1 TRBV5-1 TRBD1 - TGCGCCAGCAGCTTGAGGACAGGGGGGCTGAACACTGAAGCTTTCTTT CASSLRTGGLNTEAFF
TRBJ2-5 TRBV20-1 - - TGCAGTGCTAGAGATCGGAGGGGTCATCAAGAGACCCAGTACTTC CSARDRRGHQETQYF
TRBJ2-5 TRBV29-1 - few TGCAGCGGTACGGTGACCAGGCATCTCGAGACCCAGTACTTC CSGTVTRHLETQYF
TRBJ2-1 TRBV30 TRBD2 - TGTGCCTGGAGTATAGGACTAGCGGGGGGACCGGATGAGCAGTTCTTC CAWSIGLAGGPDEQFF
TRBJ1-1 TRBV3-1 - many TGTGCCAGCAGCCGAGAATCCCAGTTGACTGAAGCTTTCTTT CASSRESQLTEAFF
TRBJ1-1 TRBV4-2 - - TGTGCCAGCAGCCAAGATGCGACCCTGAACACTGAAGCTTTCTTT CASSQDATLNTEAFF
TRBJ1-6 TRBV10-3 - - TGTGCCATCAGTGAGGGGGACGGCTGGGGGGCCCTCCACTTT CAISEGDGWGALHF
TRBJ1-5 TRBV4-1 - - TGCGCCAGCAGCCAAGCGGGCAGTATTATTAGCAATCAGCCCCAGCATTTT CASSQAGSIISNQPQHF
TRBJ2-5 TRBV5-1 TRBD1 - TGCGCCAGCAAGACAGGGTTGGAGGAGACCCAGTACTTC CASKTGLEETQYF
TRBJ2-4 TRBV7-9 - many TGTGCCAGCAGCTTAGGGACGGTAACCAAAAACATTCAGTACTTC CASSLGTVTKNIQYF
TRBJ2-1 TRBV2 - - TGTGCCAGCAGTGCTAACACGTACAATGAGCAGTTCTTC CASSANTYNEQFF
TRBJ2-4 TRBV4-2 - - TGTGCCAGCAGCCAGGCGCGCGGGGACATTCAGTACTTC CASSQARGDIQYF
TRBJ1-5 TRBV4-1 - - TGCGCCAGCAGCCAAGATCAGAATTTCAGGCCCCAGCATTTT CASSQDQNFRPQHF
TRBJ1-6 TRBV10-3 - - TGTGCCATCAGTGAGTCGACTCAAGGGGGTCTTTCACCCCTCCACTTT CAISESTQGGLSPLHF
TRBJ2-1 TRBV7-2 - few TGTGCCAGCAGCCCTACAGGGCTCCTGTTCTTC CASSPTGLLFF
TRBJ2-5 TRBV7-2 - - TGTGCCAGCAGCCCTCCCCCCAGCGCAAACCAAGAGACCCAGTACTTC CASSPPPSANQETQYF
TRBJ1-1 TRBV19 - - TGTGCCAGTATTTCCGGGACTACACACGTTGAAGCTTTCTTT CASISGTTHVEAFF
TRBJ2-5 TRBV24-1 - many TGTGCCACCAGCCTCGGGGGCGAGGAGACCCAGTACTTC CATSLGGEETQYF
TRBJ1-3 TRBV5-1 TRBD1 few TGCGCCAGCTCCACCCAGCCGGGACAGGGTGGAAACACCATATATTTT CASSTQPGQGGNTIYF
TRBJ1-2 TRBV7-8 TRBD1 few TGTGCCAGCAGCTTTGGAGACAGGGGAATGGGCTACACCTTC CASSFGDRGMGYTF
TRBJ2-1 TRBV20-1 - few TGCAGTGCTAGAGGGGACACCGGCTCCTACAATGAGCAGTTCTTC CSARGDTGSYNEQFF
TRBJ1-2 TRBV12-3/TRBV12-4 - - TGTGCCAGCAGTTTGTGGGGAAACTATGGCTACACCTTC CASSLWGNYGYTF
TRBJ1-4 TRBV12-3/TRBV12-4 - - TGTGCCAGCAGTCCCTCGGGGTCAACTAATGAAAAACTGTTTTTT CASSPSGSTNEKLFF
TRBJ2-5 TRBV28 - - TGTGCCAGCAGTTTCCCGGCGCAGAGGGAGACCCAGTACTTC CASSFPAQRETQYF
TRBJ2-5 TRBV7-8 TRBD2 few TGTGCCAGCAGCCTCCCCAGACTAGCGGGGAAAGAGACCCAGTACTTC CASSLPRLAGKETQYF
TRBJ2-7 TRBV7-9 - few TGTGCCAGCAGCTTAGGACAGGCAGTCGAGCAGTACTTC CASSLGQAVEQYF
TRBJ2-3 TRBV12-3/TRBV12-4 TRBD2 once TGTGCCAGCAGTTTTTTTTTGCGGGGGAGGGCAGATACGCAGTATTTT CASSFFLRGRADTQYF
TRBJ2-3 TRBV12-3/TRBV12-4 TRBD2 - TGTGCCAGCAGCTGGGGAGGGGCTACGCAGTATTTT CASSWGGATQYF
TRBJ2-3 TRBV19 - - TGTGCCAGTAGTATCCCTCGGCCCTTTTTTCGGGATACGCAGTATTTT CASSIPRPFFRDTQYF